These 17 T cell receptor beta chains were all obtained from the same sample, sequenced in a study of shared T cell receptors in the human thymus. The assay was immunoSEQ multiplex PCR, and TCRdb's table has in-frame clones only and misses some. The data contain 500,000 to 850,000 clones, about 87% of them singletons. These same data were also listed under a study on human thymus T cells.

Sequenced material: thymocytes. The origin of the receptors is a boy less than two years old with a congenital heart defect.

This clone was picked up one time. CDR3 protein: CASSLVRDRGYEQYF. CDR3 in DNA: TGTGCCAGCAGCTTAGTCCGGGACAGGGGATACGAGCAGTACTTC. J is TRBJ2-7 and V is TRBV7-9; 10 nucleotides align to TRBD1. Looked up from germline, CDR1 is SEHNR and CDR2 is FQNEAQ (reference sequence). The CDR3 loop spans 15 amino acids. The trim removed 1 base at V and 4 bases at J, leaving 4 bases unmatched.

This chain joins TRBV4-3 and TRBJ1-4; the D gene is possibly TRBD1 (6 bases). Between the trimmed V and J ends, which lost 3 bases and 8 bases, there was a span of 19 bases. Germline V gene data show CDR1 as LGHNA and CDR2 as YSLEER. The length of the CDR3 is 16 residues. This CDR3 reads CASSHPGGRRNEKLFF. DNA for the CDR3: TGCGCCAGCAGCCATCCCGGGGGGCGCAGAAACGAAAAACTGTTTTTT.

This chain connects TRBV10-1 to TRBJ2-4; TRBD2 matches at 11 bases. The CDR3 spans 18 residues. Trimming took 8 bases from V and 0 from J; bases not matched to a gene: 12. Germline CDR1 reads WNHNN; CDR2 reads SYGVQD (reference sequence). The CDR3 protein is CASGATSGEFLAKNIQYF. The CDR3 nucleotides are TGCGCCAGCGGGGCGACTAGCGGGGAGTTTTTAGCCAAAAACATTCAGTACTTC.

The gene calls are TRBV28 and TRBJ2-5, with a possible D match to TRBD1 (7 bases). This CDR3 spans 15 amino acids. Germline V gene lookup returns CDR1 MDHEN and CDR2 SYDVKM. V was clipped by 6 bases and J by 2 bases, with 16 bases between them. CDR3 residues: CASRFAGQPQETQYF. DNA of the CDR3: TGTGCCAGCAGATTCGCGGGACAGCCGCAAGAGACCCAGTACTTC. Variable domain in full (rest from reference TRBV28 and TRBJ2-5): DVKVTQSSRYLVKRTGEKVFLECVQDMDHENMFWYRQDPGLGLRLIYFSYDVKMKEKGDIPEGYSVSREKKERFSLILESASTNQTSMYLCASRFAGQPQETQYFGPGTRLLVL.

CDR3 sequence (DNA): TGTGCCAGCAGTCCGGGACAGGGGAGACCGAACACTGAAGCTTTCTTT. Amino acid sequence: CASSPGQGRPNTEAFF. The chain uses TRBV27 and TRBJ1-1; 10 bases line up with TRBD1. Germline CDR1 is MNHEY and CDR2 is SMNVEV (reference sequence). The CDR3 consists of 16 residues. Trimming at V came to 5 bases and at J to 1 base, leaving 7 bases not matched to a gene.

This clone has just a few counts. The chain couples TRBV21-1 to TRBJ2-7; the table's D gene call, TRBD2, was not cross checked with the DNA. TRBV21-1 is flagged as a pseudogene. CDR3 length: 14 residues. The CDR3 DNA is TGTGCCAGCAGCGAGGGCCAAGATTGCTACGAGCAGTACTTC. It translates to CASSEGQDCYEQYF.

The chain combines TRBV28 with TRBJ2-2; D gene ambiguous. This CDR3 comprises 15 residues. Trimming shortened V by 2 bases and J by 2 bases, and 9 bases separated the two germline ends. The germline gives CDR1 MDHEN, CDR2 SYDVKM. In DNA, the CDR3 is TGTGCCAGCAGTTTACTCTCCGTAAACACCGGGGAGCTGTTTTTT. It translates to CASSLLSVNTGELFF. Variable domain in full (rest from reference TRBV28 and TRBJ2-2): DVKVTQSSRYLVKRTGEKVFLECVQDMDHENMFWYRQDPGLGLRLIYFSYDVKMKEKGDIPEGYSVSREKKERFSLILESASTNQTSMYLCASSLLSVNTGELFFGEGSRLTVL.

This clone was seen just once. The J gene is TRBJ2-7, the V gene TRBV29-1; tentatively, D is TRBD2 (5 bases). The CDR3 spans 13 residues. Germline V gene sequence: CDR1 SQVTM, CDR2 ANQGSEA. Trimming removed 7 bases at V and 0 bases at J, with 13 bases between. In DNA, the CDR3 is TGCAGCGCCGTGGACTCCCACTCCTACGAGCAGTACTTC. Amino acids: CSAVDSHSYEQYF.

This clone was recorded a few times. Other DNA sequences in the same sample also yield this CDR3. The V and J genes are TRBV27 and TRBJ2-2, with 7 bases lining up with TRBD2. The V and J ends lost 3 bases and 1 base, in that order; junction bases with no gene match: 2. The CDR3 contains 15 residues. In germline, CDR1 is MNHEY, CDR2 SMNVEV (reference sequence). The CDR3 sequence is CASSLVAGNTGELFF. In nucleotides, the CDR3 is TGTGCCAGCAGTTTGGTAGCGGGGAACACCGGGGAGCTGTTTTTT.

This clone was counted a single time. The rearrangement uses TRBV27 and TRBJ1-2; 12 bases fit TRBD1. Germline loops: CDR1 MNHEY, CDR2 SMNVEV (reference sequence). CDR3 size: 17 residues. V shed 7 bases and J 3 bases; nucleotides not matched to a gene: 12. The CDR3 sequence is CASKGPGQGADDYGYTF. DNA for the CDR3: TGTGCCAGCAAAGGGCCGGGACAGGGGGCCGATGACTATGGCTACACCTTC.

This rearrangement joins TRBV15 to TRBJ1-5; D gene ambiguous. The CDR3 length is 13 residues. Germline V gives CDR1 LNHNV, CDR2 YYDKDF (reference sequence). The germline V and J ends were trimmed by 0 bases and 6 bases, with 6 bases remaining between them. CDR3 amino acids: CATSRDMSQPQHF. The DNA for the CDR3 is TGTGCCACCAGCAGAGATATGAGTCAGCCCCAGCATTTT.

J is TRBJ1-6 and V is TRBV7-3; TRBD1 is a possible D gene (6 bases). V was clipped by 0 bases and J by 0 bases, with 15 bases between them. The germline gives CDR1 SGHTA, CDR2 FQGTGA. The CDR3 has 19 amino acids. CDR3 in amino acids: CASSLTKGDTSSYNSPLHF. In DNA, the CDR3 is TGTGCCAGCAGCTTAACGAAAGGGGACACGAGCTCCTATAATTCACCCCTCCACTTT.

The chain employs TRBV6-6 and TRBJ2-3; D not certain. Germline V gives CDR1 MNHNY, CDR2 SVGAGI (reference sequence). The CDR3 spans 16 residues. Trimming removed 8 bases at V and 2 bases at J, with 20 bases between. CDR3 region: CASAPRQARYTDTQYF. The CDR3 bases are TGTGCCAGCGCCCCCCGGCAGGCTCGTTACACAGATACGCAGTATTTT.

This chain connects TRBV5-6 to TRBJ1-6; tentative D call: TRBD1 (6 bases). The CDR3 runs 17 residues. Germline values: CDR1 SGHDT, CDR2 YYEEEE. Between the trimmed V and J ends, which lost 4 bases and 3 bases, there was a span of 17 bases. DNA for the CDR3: TGTGCCAGCAGCATACAGGGTCCCAGCCTCTATAATTCACCCCTCCACTTT. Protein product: CASSIQGPSLYNSPLHF.

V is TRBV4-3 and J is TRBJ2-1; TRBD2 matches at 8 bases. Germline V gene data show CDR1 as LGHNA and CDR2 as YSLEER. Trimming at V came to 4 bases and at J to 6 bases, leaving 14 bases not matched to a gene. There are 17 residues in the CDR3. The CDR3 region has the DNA TGCGCCAGCAGCCCTACGGCCGGAACTAGCGGTACCAATGAGCAGTTCTTC. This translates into CASSPTAGTSGTNEQFF.

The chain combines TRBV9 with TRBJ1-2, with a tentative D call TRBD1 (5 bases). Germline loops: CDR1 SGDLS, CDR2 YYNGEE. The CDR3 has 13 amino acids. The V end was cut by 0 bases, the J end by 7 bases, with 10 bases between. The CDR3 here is CASSVAHRCGYTF. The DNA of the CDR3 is TGTGCCAGCAGCGTAGCTCACAGGTGTGGCTACACCTTC.

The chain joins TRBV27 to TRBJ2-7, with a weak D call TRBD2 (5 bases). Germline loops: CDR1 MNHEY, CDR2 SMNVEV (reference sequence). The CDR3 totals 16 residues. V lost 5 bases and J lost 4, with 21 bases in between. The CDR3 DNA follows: TGTGCCAGCAGTCTCCGACTACGAGGAGCCCATTACGAGCAGTACTTC. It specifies CASSLRLRGAHYEQYF.